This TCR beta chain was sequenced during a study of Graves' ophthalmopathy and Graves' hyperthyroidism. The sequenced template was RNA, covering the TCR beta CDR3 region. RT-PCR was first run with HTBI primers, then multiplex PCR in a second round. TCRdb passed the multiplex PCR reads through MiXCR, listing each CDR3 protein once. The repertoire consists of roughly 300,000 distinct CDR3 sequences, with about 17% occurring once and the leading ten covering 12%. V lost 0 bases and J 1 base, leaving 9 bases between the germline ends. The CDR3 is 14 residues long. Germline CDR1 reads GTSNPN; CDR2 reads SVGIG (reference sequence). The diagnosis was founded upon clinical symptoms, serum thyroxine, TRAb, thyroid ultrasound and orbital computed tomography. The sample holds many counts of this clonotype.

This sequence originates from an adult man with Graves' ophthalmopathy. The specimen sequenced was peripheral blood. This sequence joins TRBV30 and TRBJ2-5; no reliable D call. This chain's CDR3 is CAWSVGVTQETQYF. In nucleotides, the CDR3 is TGTGCCTGGAGTGTTGGAGTAACCCAAGAGACCCAGTACTTC.